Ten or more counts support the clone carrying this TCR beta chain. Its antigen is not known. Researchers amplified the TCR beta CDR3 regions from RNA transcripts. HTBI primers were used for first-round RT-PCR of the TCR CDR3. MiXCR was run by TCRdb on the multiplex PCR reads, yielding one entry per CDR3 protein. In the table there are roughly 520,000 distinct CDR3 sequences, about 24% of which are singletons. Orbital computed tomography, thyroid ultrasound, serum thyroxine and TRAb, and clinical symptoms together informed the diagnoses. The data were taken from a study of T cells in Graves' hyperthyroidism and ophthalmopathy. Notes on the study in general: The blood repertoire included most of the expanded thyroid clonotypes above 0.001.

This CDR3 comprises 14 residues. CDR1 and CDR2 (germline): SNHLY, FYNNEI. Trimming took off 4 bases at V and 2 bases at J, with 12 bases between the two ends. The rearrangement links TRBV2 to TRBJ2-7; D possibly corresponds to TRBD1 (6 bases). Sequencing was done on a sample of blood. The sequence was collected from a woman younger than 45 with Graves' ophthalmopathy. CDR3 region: CASSATGSTYEQYF. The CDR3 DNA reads TGTGCCAGCAGTGCGACAGGATCGACCTACGAGCAGTACTTC.